What follows is one T cell receptor (beta chain) and its context. The antigen remains unidentified. TCRdb re-called the reads with MiXCR, one entry per CDR3 protein. The sample includes about 480,000 distinct CDR3 sequences, roughly 34% of them seen just once. The sample belongs to a study of T cell repertoires in cytomegalovirus infection. About the research overall: It was recently identified HLA-C-restricted and well-studied HLA-B-restricted CMV epitopes that the study used. Public TCR beta signature analysis indicated the presence of both CMV infection and matching HLA type.

The CDR3 extends over 16 amino acids. Trimming left V 0 bases short and J 10 bases short, with 17 bases between. CDR1 is SGHRS and CDR2 is YFSETQ in the germline V gene. Study-level points and caveats: In two of eight donors, the top clonotype was HLA-C-restricted CMV-specific. The study identified carriers of CMV plus the relevant HLA from cumulative public TCR beta family frequency.

This chain connects TRBV5-1 to TRBJ1-6, with D maybe TRBD1 (6 bases). The source was cultured PBMCs, collected from culture after CMV antigen stimulation. The TCR comes from a human donor in good health (CMV status not recorded). Some clones in this sample may be carry-over from other donors' samples. CDR3 nucleotide sequence: TGCGCCAGCAGCTTGGAAGGGGGGTTAGGCGGCTCACCCCTCCACTTT. Translated: CASSLEGGLGGSPLHF. The entire variable domain, with the rest obtained from reference TRBV5-1 and TRBJ1-6, is as follows: KAGVTQTPRYLIKTRGQQVTLSCSPISGHRSVSWYQQTPGQGLQFLFEYFSETQRNKGNFPGRFSGRQFSNSRSEMNVSTLELGDSALYLCASSLEGGLGGSPLHFGNGTRLTVT.